This section outlines one TCR beta chain sequence together with its context. Its cognate antigen is unknown. The data derive from a study of vaccination effects on CD4 cells after COVID-19. Points from the study as a whole: Substantial clonal contraction characterized both infection- and vaccine-induced clones late after vaccination.

Following culture for nine to ten days, CD4+ T cells were isolated. Method: immunoSEQ multiplex PCR; TCRdb's copy keeps in-frame clones and lacks some. The profile covers more than 30,000 clones, with more than 75% appearing a single time and just under 3% taken by the ten largest. Between the trimmed V and J ends, which lost 3 bases and 5 bases, there was a span of 10 bases. This CDR3 spans 13 amino acids. Germline lookup yields CDR1 MNHNY and CDR2 SVGAGI (reference sequence). The TCR originated in a human donor who received a COVID-19 vaccine. Sequencing used CD4+ T cells from PBMCs cultured without peptide, obtained before COVID-19 vaccination. The chain is built from TRBV6-6 and TRBJ2-5, with D uncertain. The CDR3 coding sequence is TGTGCCAGCAGTTATGGCAATGACGAGACCCAGTACTTC. This sequence encodes CASSYGNDETQYF.